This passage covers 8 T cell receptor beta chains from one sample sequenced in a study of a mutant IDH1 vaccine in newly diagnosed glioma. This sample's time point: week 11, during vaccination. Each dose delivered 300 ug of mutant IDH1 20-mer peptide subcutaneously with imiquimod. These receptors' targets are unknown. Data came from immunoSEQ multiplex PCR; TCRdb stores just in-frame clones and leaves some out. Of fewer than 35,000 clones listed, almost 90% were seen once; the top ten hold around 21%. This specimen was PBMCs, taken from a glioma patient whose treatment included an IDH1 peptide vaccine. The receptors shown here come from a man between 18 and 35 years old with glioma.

Here the CDR3 DNA reads TGTGCCAGCAGCCTGGGGACAGGGTTCAATGAGCAGTTCTTC. Protein: CASSLGTGFNEQFF. The J gene is TRBJ2-1, the V gene TRBV7-2; 9 bases align to TRBD1. V lost 5 bases, J lost 6 bases, and 5 bases stayed unmatched. The germline V gene encodes CDR1 SGHTA and CDR2 FQGNSA. The length of the CDR3 is 14 residues.

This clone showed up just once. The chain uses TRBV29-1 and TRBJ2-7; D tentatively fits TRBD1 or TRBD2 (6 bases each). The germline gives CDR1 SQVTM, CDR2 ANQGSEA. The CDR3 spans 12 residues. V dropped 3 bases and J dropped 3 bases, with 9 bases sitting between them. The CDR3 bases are TGCAGCGTTGAGGGGGGCGGCTACGAGCAGTACTTC. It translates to CSVEGGGYEQYF.

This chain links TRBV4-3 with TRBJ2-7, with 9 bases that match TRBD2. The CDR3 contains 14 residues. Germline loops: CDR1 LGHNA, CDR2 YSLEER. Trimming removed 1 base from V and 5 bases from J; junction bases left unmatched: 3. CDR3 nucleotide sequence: TGCGCCAGCAGCCAAGTCCTAGCGGGACACGAGCAGTACTTC. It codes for CASSQVLAGHEQYF.

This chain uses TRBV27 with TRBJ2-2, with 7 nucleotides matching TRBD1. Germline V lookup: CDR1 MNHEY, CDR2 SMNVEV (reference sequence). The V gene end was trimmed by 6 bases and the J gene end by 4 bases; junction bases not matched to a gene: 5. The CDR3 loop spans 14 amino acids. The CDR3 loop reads CASSDRAVTGELFF. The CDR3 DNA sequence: TGTGCCAGCAGCGACAGGGCCGTCACCGGGGAGCTGTTTTTT.

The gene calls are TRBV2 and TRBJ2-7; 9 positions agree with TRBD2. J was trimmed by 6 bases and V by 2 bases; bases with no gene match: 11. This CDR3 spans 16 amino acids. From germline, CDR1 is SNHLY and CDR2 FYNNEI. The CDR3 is CASSERGLAGSGEQYF. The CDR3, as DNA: TGTGCCAGCAGTGAAAGGGGGCTAGCGGGATCCGGCGAGCAGTACTTC.

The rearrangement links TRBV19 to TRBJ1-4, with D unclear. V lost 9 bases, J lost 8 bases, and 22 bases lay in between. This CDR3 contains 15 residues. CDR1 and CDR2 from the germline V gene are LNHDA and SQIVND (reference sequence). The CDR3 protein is CASHESQALGEKLFF. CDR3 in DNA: TGTGCCAGCCACGAATCCCAGGCCCTCGGCGAAAAACTGTTTTTT.

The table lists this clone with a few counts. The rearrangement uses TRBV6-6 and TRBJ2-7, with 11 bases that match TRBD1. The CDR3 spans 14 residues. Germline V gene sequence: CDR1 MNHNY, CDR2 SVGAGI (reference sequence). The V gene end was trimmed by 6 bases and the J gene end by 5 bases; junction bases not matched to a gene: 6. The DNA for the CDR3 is TGTGCCAGCAGGGCCGGGACAGGGGGTAACGAGCAGTACTTC. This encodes CASRAGTGGNEQYF.

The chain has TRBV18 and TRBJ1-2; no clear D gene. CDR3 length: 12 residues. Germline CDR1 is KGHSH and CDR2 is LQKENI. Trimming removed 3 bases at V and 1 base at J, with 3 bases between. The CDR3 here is CASSPDNYGYTF. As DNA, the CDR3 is TGTGCCAGCTCACCCGATAACTATGGCTACACCTTC.